This is a list of T cell receptor beta chains from one sample in a study of siplizumab effects on memory and regulatory T cells. Sequencing was performed with immunoSEQ multiplex PCR; in TCRdb, only in-frame clones are kept and a portion is missing. The data contain about 50,000 clones, just over 95% of them seen just once; the ten biggest clones take up about 1%. The specimen sequenced was naive CD8+ T cells sorted from blood. These receptors all stem from a human donor in good health. Each CDR3 is given with its conserved first and last residue. The D gene is left open where the match is weak. Expanded clones get a size class; other rows say once, few or many, or leave the size out.

V,size,J,D,CDR3,DNA
TRBV28,-,TRBJ2-7,-,CASSLSGGRDEQYF,TGTGCCAGCAGTTTATCCGGGGGGCGCGACGAGCAGTACTTC
TRBV7-8,once,TRBJ1-1,-,CASSLSTENTEAFF,TGTGCCAGCAGCTTGTCGACCGAAAACACTGAAGCTTTCTTT
TRBV28,-,TRBJ2-1,-,CASSLIQGAHHEQFF,TGTGCCAGCAGTTTAATTCAGGGAGCCCACCATGAGCAGTTCTTC
TRBV4-2,-,TRBJ2-7,TRBD1,CASSQGYGTGGLEQYF,TGTGCCAGCAGCCAGGGGTACGGGACAGGGGGCCTCGAGCAGTACTTC
TRBV14,-,TRBJ2-1,TRBD2,CASSQDDGLAGSTDEQFF,TGTGCCAGCAGCCAAGATGATGGGCTAGCGGGGAGTACAGATGAGCAGTTCTTC
TRBV13,-,TRBJ2-1,-,CASSSGEGGNEQFF,TGTGCCAGCAGCTCGGGCGAAGGAGGGAATGAGCAGTTCTTC
TRBV18,-,TRBJ2-7,TRBD1,CASSPRQGQGKFFYEQYF,TGTGCCAGCTCACCGAGACAGGGACAGGGAAAGTTCTTCTACGAGCAGTACTTC
TRBV4-1,-,TRBJ1-4,-,CASSPVRGNGNEKLFF,TGCGCCAGCAGCCCCGTCCGGGGGAATGGGAATGAAAAACTGTTTTTT
TRBV25-1,-,TRBJ2-5,-,CASSEYSQVKYQETQYF,TGTGCCAGCAGTGAATATTCGCAGGTTAAGTACCAAGAGACCCAGTACTTC
TRBV19,-,TRBJ1-2,TRBD1,CASCGQGLANYGYTF,TGTGCCAGTTGTGGACAGGGGTTAGCTAACTATGGCTACACCTTC
TRBV9,-,TRBJ2-1,-,CASSGKGTLSSYNEQFF,TGTGCCAGCAGCGGGAAGGGCACTTTGAGCTCCTACAATGAGCAGTTCTTC
TRBV2,-,TRBJ1-2,-,CASSDQANYGYTF,TGTGCCAGCAGTGACCAGGCTAACTATGGCTACACCTTC
TRBV10-3,-,TRBJ1-1,-,CAISGGYTEAFF,TGTGCCATCAGTGGAGGGTACACTGAAGCTTTCTTT
TRBV19,-,TRBJ1-3,-,CASSICQDLWKHHIF,TGTGCCAGTAGTATTTGTCAGGATCTCTGGAAACACCATATATTT
TRBV28,-,TRBJ2-7,-,CASKRTRASVEIYEQYF,TGTGCCAGCAAAAGGACAAGGGCCTCGGTGGAGATCTACGAGCAGTACTTC
TRBV9,-,TRBJ1-1,-,CASSPTRQGEAFF,TGTGCCAGCAGCCCGACGAGGCAGGGGGAAGCTTTCTTT
TRBV29-1,once,TRBJ2-1,-,CSVVGAGTAGPSYNEQFF,TGCAGCGTTGTGGGTGCTGGGACAGCGGGACCGTCCTACAATGAGCAGTTCTTC
TRBV13,-,TRBJ2-2,TRBD2,CASSFNKGLAGGSGELFF,TGTGCCAGCAGCTTTAATAAAGGACTAGCGGGAGGGTCCGGGGAGCTGTTTTTT
TRBV5-6,-,TRBJ2-2,-,CASSLASVNTGELFF,TGTGCCAGCAGCTTGGCCTCGGTCAACACCGGGGAGCTGTTTTTT
TRBV27,-,TRBJ2-1,TRBD2,CASSLLAGQTNEQFF,TGTGCCAGCAGTTTATTAGCGGGACAAACGAATGAGCAGTTCTTC
TRBV6-1,once,TRBJ2-1,TRBD2,CASSEAAGVQSYNEQFF,TGTGCCAGCAGTGAAGCGGCGGGGGTACAATCCTACAATGAGCAGTTCTTC
TRBV7-2,-,TRBJ2-7,-,CASSLGTGTYEQYF,TGTGCCAGCAGCTTAGGGACGGGCACGTACGAGCAGTACTTC
TRBV4-3,-,TRBJ1-2,-,CASSPAARAGNYGYTF,TGCGCCAGCAGCCCAGCCGCCCGGGCAGGCAACTATGGCTACACCTTC
TRBV2,-,TRBJ2-7,TRBD2,CASSELGLAGGYEQYF,TGTGCCAGCAGTGAATTGGGACTAGCGGGAGGCTACGAGCAGTACTTC
TRBV5-1,-,TRBJ2-5,TRBD2,CASGFEVAGETQYF,TGCGCCAGCGGCTTCGAGGTAGCGGGAGAGACCCAGTACTTC
TRBV11-2,-,TRBJ2-3,TRBD2,CASRQTMWEGTDTQYF,TGTGCCAGCAGACAGACGATGTGGGAGGGAACAGATACGCAGTATTTT